Each of the 27 T cell receptor beta chains below was sequenced from the same sample in a study of post-analysis software for immune sequencing data. Study-wide results and limits: Included in a set of about 5 TRBV segments more frequent in patients than controls were TRBV5-6, TRBV5-1 and TRBV20-1.

The TCR beta cDNA libraries carried unique molecular identifiers. TCRdb passed the PCR reads through MiXCR, listing each CDR3 protein once. The profile covers roughly 600,000 distinct CDR3 sequences, with roughly 46% appearing a single time and around 1.7% taken by the ten largest. No antigen has been identified for these receptors. The sequenced material came from blood. The source is a girl between 5 and 17 years old with multiple sclerosis.

This clonotype was detected only a few times. The chain joins TRBV20-1 to TRBJ2-7; 9 bases are shared with TRBD1. The CDR3 has 15 amino acids. The V segment lost 0 bases and the J segment 3 bases; nucleotides outside the gene matches: 6. Germline CDR1 DFQATT, CDR2 SNEGSKA (reference sequence). The CDR3 coding sequence is TGCAGTGCTAGAGAAACAGGGGGCGGCTACTACGAGCAGTACTTC. Its translation: CSARETGGGYYEQYF.

V and J are TRBV12-3 or TRBV12-4 and TRBJ1-5, with D possibly being TRBD1 (6 bases). Trimming removed 7 bases at V and 6 bases at J, with 13 bases between. The CDR3 has 13 amino acids. The CDR3 sequence is CASTSTGTQPQHF. The CDR3 coding sequence is TGTGCCAGCACTTCCACAGGGACTCAGCCCCAGCATTTT.

This sequence joins TRBV27 and TRBJ1-2; 9 bases are shared with TRBD1. The CDR3 extends over 17 amino acids. Germline values: CDR1 MNHEY, CDR2 SMNVEV (reference sequence). With V trimmed by 6 bases and J by 3 bases, 14 bases remained unmatched. The CDR3 here is CASSPVGTGLRDYGYTF. The CDR3 DNA follows: TGTGCCAGCAGCCCTGTGGGGACAGGGTTAAGGGACTATGGCTACACCTTC.

The table lists this clonotype with a few counts. V is TRBV20-1 and J is TRBJ2-4; D gene uncertain. The CDR3 extends over 13 amino acids. Germline V CDR1 and CDR2: DFQATT, SNEGSKA (reference sequence). V was clipped by 3 bases and J by 0 bases, with 6 bases between them. The CDR3 bases are TGCAGTGCTAGGTGGCTAGCCAAAAACATTCAGTACTTC. It specifies CSARWLAKNIQYF.

The genes are TRBV20-1 and TRBJ2-3, with 9 bases lining up with TRBD2. J was trimmed by 4 bases and V by 5 bases; bases with no gene match: 1. CDR3 length: 12 amino acids. Germline CDR1 is DFQATT and CDR2 is SNEGSKA (reference sequence). CDR3 bases: TGCAGTGCTTTAGCGGGAGCAGATACGCAGTATTTT. This translates into CSALAGADTQYF.

The rearrangement joins TRBV12-3 or TRBV12-4 to TRBJ2-5; 9 positions agree with TRBD2. The assigned J gene may be wrong: the sequence end matches TRBJ2-7 better. The length of the CDR3 is 14 residues. CDR3 sequence: CASSRGRAGYEQYF. Here the CDR3 DNA reads TGTGCCAGCAGCCGCGGGAGGGCCGGGTACGAGCAGTACTTC.

The chain is built from TRBV12-3 or TRBV12-4 and TRBJ2-1; 10 nucleotides align to TRBD2. CDR3 length equals 16 residues. Trimming cost V 1 base and J 9 bases; bases outside gene matches: 9. The DNA for the CDR3 is TGTGCCAGCAGTTTAGAGAGCGGGAGGGCCGACGGTGAGCAGTTCTTC. It yields the protein CASSLESGRADGEQFF.

Comment on this clonotype: The junction departs from germline at one end; a sequencing error may be responsible. This chain joins TRBV7-9 and TRBJ2-5; TRBD1 matches at 11 bases. Germline V gene lookup returns CDR1 SEHNR and CDR2 FQNEAQ (reference sequence). The CDR3 loop spans 16 amino acids. CDR3 nucleotide sequence: TGTGCCAGCAGCTTAGGACGGACAGGGGGCGCGGAGACCCGGTACTTC. It is translated as CASSLGRTGGAETRYF.

The CDR3 is CASSPKRQANNEQFF. The CDR3 DNA follows: TGTGCCAGCAGCCCTAAGCGGCAGGCTAACAATGAGCAGTTCTTC. The rearrangement joins TRBV7-9 to TRBJ2-1; D perhaps matches TRBD2 (5 bases). Germline V gene sequence: CDR1 SEHNR, CDR2 FQNEAQ (reference sequence). V lost 5 bases, J lost 5 bases, and 16 bases lay in between. The CDR3 extends over 15 amino acids.

This clonotype was seen a handful of times. The chain carries TRBV12-3 or TRBV12-4 and TRBJ1-2, with 7 bases aligning to TRBD1. The CDR3 runs 13 residues. The V and J ends lost 1 base and 7 bases, in that order; junction bases with no gene match: 3. CDR3 coding DNA: TGTGCCAGCAGTTTAGGGACAGGACCTGGCTACACCTTC. Translated: CASSLGTGPGYTF.

Comment on this clonotype: At one end, the junction sequence differs from germline, possibly due to a read error. The rearrangement uses TRBV6-5 and TRBJ1-2, with a possible D match to TRBD1 (6 bases). The germline V gene has CDR1 MNHEY and CDR2 SVGAGI. This CDR3 is built from 16 residues. This CDR3 is CASSYSSRGLSYGYTF. In DNA, the CDR3 is TGTGCCAGCAGTTACTCGAGCAGGGGCCTTTCCTATGGTTACACCTTC.

This clonotype was detected only a few times. The chain joins TRBV10-3 to TRBJ2-1; a weak D match, TRBD1 (6 bases). Trimming removed 4 bases at V and 5 bases at J, with 9 bases between. Germline loops: CDR1 ENHRY, CDR2 SYGVKD. CDR3 length: 13 residues. CDR3 protein: CAISVRQDNEQFF. CDR3 sequence (DNA): TGTGCCATCAGTGTAAGACAGGACAATGAGCAGTTCTTC.

The gene calls are TRBV5-1 and TRBJ1-1; maybe TRBD1 (6 bases). Germline values: CDR1 SGHRS, CDR2 YFSETQ. There are 16 residues in the CDR3. V was shortened by 2 bases and J by 0 bases, with 14 bases between the two germline ends. CDR3 region: CASSFSGAILNTEAFF. The CDR3 DNA is TGCGCCAGCAGCTTTTCAGGGGCGATTTTGAACACTGAAGCTTTCTTT.

This chain links TRBV6-1 with TRBJ1-6; TRBD1 might be the D (5 bases). V lost 1 base, J lost 10 bases, and 14 bases lay in between. Germline loops: CDR1 MNHNS, CDR2 SASEGT. The CDR3 consists of 15 residues. CDR3 sequence reads: CASSEDGGIRSPLHF. The CDR3 nucleotides are TGTGCCAGCAGTGAAGATGGGGGGATAAGGTCACCCCTCCACTTT.

In this sample, this clonotype turned up a few times. V gene TRBV20-1 combines with J gene TRBJ1-2; D not certain. The CDR3 length is 15 residues. Trimming took off 0 bases at V and 2 bases at J, with 13 bases between the two ends. CDR1 and CDR2 from the germline V gene are DFQATT and SNEGSKA (reference sequence). CDR3 bases: TGCAGTGCTAGAGATTTAGGCAGCACAAACTATGGCTACACCTTC. It translates to CSARDLGSTNYGYTF.

This chain links TRBV20-1 with TRBJ2-1; possible D gene TRBD1, 6 bases. The CDR3 totals 14 residues. The germline V gene encodes CDR1 DFQATT and CDR2 SNEGSKA (reference sequence). V was pared by 5 bases and J by 4 bases, with 15 bases between. The CDR3 DNA sequence: TGCAGTGCTCTTGAGGGGACAACTTACAATGAGCAGTTCTTC. Its protein product is CSALEGTTYNEQFF.

The V gene is TRBV7-8, the J gene TRBJ1-5, with D perhaps matching TRBD1 (5 bases). V was clipped by 1 base and J by 3 bases, with 13 bases between them. From germline, CDR1 is SGHVS and CDR2 FQNEAQ. The CDR3 totals 16 residues. CDR3 DNA sequence: TGTGCCAGCAGCTTAGGCTCCGGGGCCCTCAATCAGCCCCAGCATTTT. Translated, it gives CASSLGSGALNQPQHF.

This chain uses TRBV7-6 with TRBJ2-5; D gene ambiguous. From germline, CDR1 is SGHVS and CDR2 FNYEAQ. The CDR3 has 15 residues. Trimming removed 5 bases from V and 2 bases from J, with 15 bases in between. CDR3 DNA sequence: TGTGCCAGCAGCCCTAGGGTGGTGGCTCAAGAGACCCAGTACTTC. Translated: CASSPRVVAQETQYF.

This clonotype has only a few counts. The rearrangement uses TRBV7-9 and TRBJ1-2, with a weak D call TRBD1 (6 bases). V shed 2 bases and J shed 8 bases, with 15 bases lying between them. The CDR3 runs to 14 residues. CDR1 SEHNR and CDR2 FQNEAQ come from the germline V gene (reference sequence). CDR3 in DNA: TGTGCCAGCAGCTTACTTGAGGAGGGACAAGGCTACACCTTC. Translated: CASSLLEEGQGYTF.

This clonotype came up a few times. The chain couples TRBV12-3 or TRBV12-4 to TRBJ2-7; a weak D match, TRBD1 (5 bases). V lost 5 bases and J lost 2, with 19 bases in between. This CDR3 is built from 16 residues. This CDR3 is CASSPPGAADPYEQYF. DNA for the CDR3: TGTGCCAGCAGTCCGCCTGGGGCTGCCGATCCCTACGAGCAGTACTTC.

The chain carries TRBV15 and TRBJ2-7; D is ambiguous. The ends were cut back, 0 bases at V and 5 bases at J, with 11 bases in the middle. Germline CDR1 reads LNHNV; CDR2 reads YYDKDF (reference sequence). The CDR3 has 14 residues. CDR3 region: CATSRDLPPDEQYF. The DNA for the CDR3 is TGTGCCACCAGCAGAGATCTCCCACCCGACGAGCAGTACTTC.

The chain is built from TRBV28 and TRBJ1-2; tentatively, D is TRBD1 (6 bases). The CDR3 length is 12 residues. Germline-derived CDR1 and CDR2 are MDHEN and SYDVKM. V dropped 8 bases and J dropped 6 bases, with 13 bases sitting between them. The CDR3 region is CASEGGPHGYTF. CDR3 sequence (DNA): TGTGCCAGCGAAGGGGGGCCCCATGGCTACACCTTC.

The chain has TRBV20-1 and TRBJ2-7; possibly TRBD1 for D (6 bases). CDR3 length equals 14 residues. Germline V CDR1 and CDR2: DFQATT, SNEGSKA (reference sequence). V lost 2 bases and J lost 3, with 14 bases in between. The CDR3 loop reads CSARPRDTFYEQYF. CDR3 bases: TGCAGTGCTAGACCCCGGGACACCTTCTACGAGCAGTACTTC.

V is TRBV7-2 and J is TRBJ1-5, with D uncertain. V lost 4 bases to trimming and J lost 5 bases, with 9 bases between them. CDR1 is SGHTA, CDR2 FQGNSA, per germline. CDR3 length: 13 residues. The CDR3 loop reads CASSSQWDQPQHF. CDR3 DNA: TGTGCCAGCAGCTCACAGTGGGATCAGCCCCAGCATTTT.

This clonotype was counted between two and nine times. The gene calls are TRBV10-3 and TRBJ1-5, with 8 bases matching TRBD1. Germline CDR1 is ENHRY and CDR2 is SYGVKD. The CDR3 is 15 residues long. With V trimmed by 8 bases and J by 3 bases, 9 bases remained unmatched. CDR3 DNA: TGTGCCATCGGAGGGGACAGGACTATCAATCAGCCCCAGCATTTT. Translation: CAIGGDRTINQPQHF.

The chain uses TRBV5-1 and TRBJ2-1, with TRBD2 identical over 10 bases. CDR1 is SGHRS and CDR2 is YFSETQ in the germline V gene. Losses at the gene ends were 3 bases for V and 6 bases for J; bases not matched to a gene: 12. CDR3 length equals 17 residues. The CDR3 region is CASSSSWGQRGGNEQFF. CDR3 DNA sequence: TGCGCCAGCAGCTCGTCTTGGGGGCAGCGGGGGGGCAATGAGCAGTTCTTC.

The chain carries TRBV6-6 and TRBJ2-3, with a possible D match to TRBD1 (5 bases). This CDR3 is 15 amino acids long. In germline, CDR1 is MNHNY, CDR2 SVGAGI (reference sequence). Trimming removed 7 bases at V and 5 bases at J, with 19 bases between. CDR3 DNA: TGTGCCAGCATCGGCAGGGTAGAGGTGGGAGATACGCAGTATTTT. Amino acid sequence: CASIGRVEVGDTQYF.